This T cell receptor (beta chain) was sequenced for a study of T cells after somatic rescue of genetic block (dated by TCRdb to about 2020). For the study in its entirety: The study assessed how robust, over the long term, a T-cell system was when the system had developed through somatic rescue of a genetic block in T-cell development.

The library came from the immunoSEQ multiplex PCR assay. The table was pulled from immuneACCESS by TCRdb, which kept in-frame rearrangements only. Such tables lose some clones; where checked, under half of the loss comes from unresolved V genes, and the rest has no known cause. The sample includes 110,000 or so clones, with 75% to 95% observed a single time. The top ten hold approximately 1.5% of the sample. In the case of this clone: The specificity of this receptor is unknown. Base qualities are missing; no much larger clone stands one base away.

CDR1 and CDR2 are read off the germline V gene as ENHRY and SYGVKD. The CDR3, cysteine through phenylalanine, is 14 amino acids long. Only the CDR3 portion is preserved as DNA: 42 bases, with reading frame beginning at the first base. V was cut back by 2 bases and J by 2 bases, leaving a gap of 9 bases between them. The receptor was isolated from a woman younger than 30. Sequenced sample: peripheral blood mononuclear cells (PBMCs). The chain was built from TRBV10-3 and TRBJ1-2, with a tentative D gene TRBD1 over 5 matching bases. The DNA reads TGTGCCATCAGTGAGCAGGGTACGAACTATGGCTACACCTTC. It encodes CAISEQGTNYGYTF.